Sequencing of this T cell receptor (beta chain) was carried out in a study of blood T cell repertoires in COVID-19. With 2 bases removed from V and 5 bases from J, the gap between germline ends came to 15 bases. Germline CDR1 and CDR2: MNHNS and SASEGT. The CDR3 spans 16 residues. The method was immunoSEQ multiplex PCR; TCRdb's version includes in-frame clones alone and lacks a portion of them. The sample holds roughly 500,000 clones, approximately 89% seen once. This chain joins TRBV6-1 and TRBJ1-4; D is ambiguous. The source material was peripheral blood. The TCR was taken from a man aged 18 to 29 with COVID-19, enrolled during active disease. The chain's CDR3 is CASSESRSGGNEKLFF. The CDR3 DNA reads TGTGCCAGCAGTGAATCACGTTCGGGCGGGAATGAAAAACTGTTTTTT.